These 11 T cell receptor beta chains were all obtained from the same sample, sequenced in a study of cytomegalovirus exposure and HLA in healthy donors. 60 Vbeta and 13 Jbeta primers were used in PCR. Assay: immunoSEQ multiplex PCR; the TCRdb copy retains only in-frame clones and omits some. Seen here are around 110,000 clones, around 85% observed once, and the top ten hold more than 2%. Sample: PBMCs. These receptors were collected from a man aged 30 to 45 in good health and CMV-seronegative.

The rearrangement joins TRBV6-1 to TRBJ1-1; D not certain. Germline V gene lookup returns CDR1 MNHNS and CDR2 SASEGT. Between the trimmed V and J ends, which lost 2 bases and 8 bases, there was a span of 12 bases. The CDR3 consists of 13 residues. The CDR3 is CASSEIEGVEAFF. In DNA form, the CDR3 reads TGTGCCAGCAGTGAAATAGAGGGTGTGGAAGCTTTCTTT.

The chain joins TRBV30 to TRBJ2-1; TRBD2 might be the D (5 bases). The germline V and J ends were trimmed by 2 bases and 8 bases, with 10 bases remaining between them. This CDR3 has 12 amino acids. The germline gives CDR1 GTSNPN, CDR2 SVGIG (reference sequence). The CDR3 coding sequence is TGTGCCTGGAGTCGGGGAATCTATGAGCAGTTCTTC. This sequence encodes CAWSRGIYEQFF.

V usage is TRBV7-2 and J usage is TRBJ1-1; D gene unclear. V was clipped by 5 bases and J by 6 bases, with 19 bases between them. CDR3 length: 15 residues. Germline CDR1 and CDR2: SGHTA and FQGNSA. CDR3 bases: TGTGCCAGCAGCAATGGGGTAACGGTGGGAGCTGAAGCTTTCTTT. Translating it yields CASSNGVTVGAEAFF.

This chain uses TRBV4-2 with TRBJ2-7, with 9 bases that match TRBD1. Germline CDR1 is LGHNA and CDR2 is YNFKEQ. The CDR3 covers 14 residues. Trimming cost V 3 bases and J 4 bases; bases outside gene matches: 4. CDR3 region: CASSQDRGGYEQYF. In DNA form, the CDR3 reads TGTGCCAGCAGCCAGGACAGGGGTGGGTACGAGCAGTACTTC.

This clone was recorded many times. This chain joins TRBV7-3 and TRBJ2-2; 8 positions match TRBD2. J lost 6 bases, V lost 11 bases, and 8 bases had no gene match. The CDR3 contains 13 residues. Germline V CDR1 and CDR2: SGHTA, FQGTGA. CDR3 nucleotides: TGTGCCGGATCGGGGGGGCCGGCCGGGGAGCTGTTTTTT. Translation gives CAGSGGPAGELFF.

This clone has more than one count but fewer than ten. This chain joins TRBV5-1 and TRBJ2-7, with 10 bases matching TRBD1. The V gene's germline CDR1 is SGHRS and CDR2 YFSETQ. The J segment lost 3 bases and the V segment lost 4 bases, leaving 4 bases of the junction unmatched. This CDR3 is built from 14 residues. Here the CDR3 reads CASSGRDRGYEQYF. CDR3 DNA sequence: TGCGCCAGCAGCGGGCGGGACAGGGGCTACGAGCAGTACTTC. The full variable domain, with the rest looked up from reference TRBV5-1 and TRBJ2-7, is KAGVTQTPRYLIKTRGQQVTLSCSPISGHRSVSWYQQTPGQGLQFLFEYFSETQRNKGNFPGRFSGRQFSNSRSEMNVSTLELGDSALYLCASSGRDRGYEQYFGPGTRLTVT.

The chain combines TRBV4-2 with TRBJ2-3; TRBD2 agrees at 14 bases. With 3 bases clipped from V and 5 bases from J, the junction kept 10 bases outside the gene matches. This CDR3 is built from 18 residues. Germline V CDR1 and CDR2: LGHNA, YNFKEQ. The CDR3 nucleotides are TGTGCCAGCAGCCAGGAGCCCGGGACTAGCGGGAGACGAGATACGCAGTATTTT. Its protein product is CASSQEPGTSGRRDTQYF.

The chain is built from TRBV4-1 and TRBJ1-2, with D possibly TRBD1 on 5 matching bases. V lost 7 bases and J 2 bases, leaving 17 bases between the germline ends. The CDR3 has 15 residues. In germline, CDR1 is MGHRA, CDR2 YSYEKL. This CDR3 reads CASTNIMAGNYGYTF. CDR3 DNA: TGCGCCAGCACCAACATAATGGCAGGGAACTATGGCTACACCTTC.

A remark on this clone: Sequence at one end of the junction differs from germline and may be a read error. V is TRBV11-2 and J is TRBJ1-6; D perhaps matches TRBD1 (6 bases). The germline V gene encodes CDR1 SGHAT and CDR2 FQNNGV. The CDR3 contains 14 residues. DNA for the CDR3: TGTGTCCTACTTGGGGGGGGCCGGGGTTCAGCCCTCCACTTT. Translated: CVLLGGGRGSALHF.

The chain combines TRBV5-1 with TRBJ1-4; D ambiguous. The CDR3 is made up of 12 amino acids. Trimming left V 4 bases short and J 4 bases short, with 5 bases between. Germline V gene data show CDR1 as SGHRS and CDR2 as YFSETQ. DNA for the CDR3: TGCGCCAGCAGCCCAGATAATGAAAAACTGTTTTTT. Residues: CASSPDNEKLFF.

This clone was seen more than once but under ten times. V usage is TRBV11-2 and J usage is TRBJ2-7; perhaps TRBD1 as D (5 bases). The V end lost 2 bases, the J end lost 6 bases, and 11 bases lay between the germline ends. The CDR3 has 13 residues. The V gene's germline CDR1 is SGHAT and CDR2 FQNNGV. DNA of the CDR3: TGTGCCAGCAGCTTAACTTCAGGGATCGAGCAGTACTTC. It yields the protein CASSLTSGIEQYF.